This T cell receptor (beta chain) appears in the sequencing data of a study of T cell changes during pregnancy in multiple sclerosis. V was trimmed by 5 bases and J by 3 bases, leaving 17 bases between them. This CDR3 comprises 15 residues. CDR1 and CDR2 (germline): MDHEN, SYDVKM. The method was immunoSEQ multiplex PCR; TCRdb's version includes in-frame clones alone and lacks a portion of them. The sample holds about 75,000 clones, approximately 95% seen once. V is TRBV28 and J is TRBJ2-7; maybe TRBD2 (6 bases). This specimen consisted of CD4+ T cells from peripheral blood mononuclear cells, obtained after pregnancy. This receptor was identified in a female donor with multiple sclerosis, enrolled in a pregnancy study. The CDR3 DNA sequence: TGTGCCAGCAGTATTAGCGGAAACTACGGCTACGAGCAGTACTTC. Its protein is CASSISGNYGYEQYF.